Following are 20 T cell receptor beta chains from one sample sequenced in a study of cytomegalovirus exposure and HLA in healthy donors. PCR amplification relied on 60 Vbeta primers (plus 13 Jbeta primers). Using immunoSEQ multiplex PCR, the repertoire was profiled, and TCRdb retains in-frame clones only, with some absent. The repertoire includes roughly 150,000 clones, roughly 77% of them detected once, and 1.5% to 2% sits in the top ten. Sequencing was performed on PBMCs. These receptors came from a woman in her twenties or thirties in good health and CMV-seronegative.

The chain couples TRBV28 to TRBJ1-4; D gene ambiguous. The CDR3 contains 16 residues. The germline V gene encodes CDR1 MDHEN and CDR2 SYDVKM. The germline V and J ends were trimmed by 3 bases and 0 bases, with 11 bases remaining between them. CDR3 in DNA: TGTGCCAGCAGTTTGTTTATGGCCGCAACTAATGAAAAACTGTTTTTT. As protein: CASSLFMAATNEKLFF.

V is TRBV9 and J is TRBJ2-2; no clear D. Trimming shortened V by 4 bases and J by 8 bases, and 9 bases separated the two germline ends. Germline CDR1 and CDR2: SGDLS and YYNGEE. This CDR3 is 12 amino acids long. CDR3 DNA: TGTGCCAGCAGCATTATTAGAGGGGAGCTGTTTTTT. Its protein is CASSIIRGELFF.

The chain's CDR3 is CASSPEVEAFF. In DNA, the CDR3 is TGTGCCAGCTCACCCGAGGTTGAAGCTTTCTTT. The chain employs TRBV18 and TRBJ1-1; D unresolved. V was pared by 3 bases and J by 7 bases, with 6 bases between. The germline CDR1 and CDR2 sequences are KGHSH and LQKENI. This CDR3 comprises 11 residues. The variable domain in full, completed from reference TRBV18 and TRBJ1-1, reads NAGVMQNPRHLVRRRGQEARLRCSPMKGHSHVYWYRQLPEEGLKFMVYLQKENIIDESGMPKERFSAEFPKEGPSILRIQQVVRGDSAAYFCASSPEVEAFFGQGTRLTVV.

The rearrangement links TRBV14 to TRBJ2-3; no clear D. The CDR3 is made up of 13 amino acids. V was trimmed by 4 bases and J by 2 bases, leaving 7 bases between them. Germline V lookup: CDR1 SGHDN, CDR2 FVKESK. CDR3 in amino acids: CASSRGHTDTQYF. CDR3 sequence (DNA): TGTGCCAGCAGCCGAGGCCACACAGATACGCAGTATTTT. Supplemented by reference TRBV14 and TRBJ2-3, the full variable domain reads EAGVTQFPSHSVIEKGQTVTLRCDPISGHDNLYWYRRVMGKEIKFLLHFVKESKQDESGMPNNRFLAERTGGTYSTLKVQPAELEDSGVYFCASSRGHTDTQYFGPGTRLTVL.

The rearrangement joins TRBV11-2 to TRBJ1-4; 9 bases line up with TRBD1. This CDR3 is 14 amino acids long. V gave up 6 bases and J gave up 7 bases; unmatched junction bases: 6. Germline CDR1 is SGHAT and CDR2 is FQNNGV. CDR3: CASSLGTGTEKLFF. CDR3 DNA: TGTGCCAGCAGTTTGGGGACAGGGACTGAAAAACTGTTTTTT.

CDR3 protein: CASSVRTPGDAGELFF. DNA for the CDR3: TGTGCCAGCAGCGTCAGGACCCCGGGAGACGCCGGGGAGCTGTTTTTT. The chain links TRBV9 to TRBJ2-2; a weak D match, TRBD2 (6 bases). The ends were cut back, 2 bases at V and 6 bases at J, with 17 bases in the middle. The CDR3 runs to 16 residues. The germline gives CDR1 SGDLS, CDR2 YYNGEE.

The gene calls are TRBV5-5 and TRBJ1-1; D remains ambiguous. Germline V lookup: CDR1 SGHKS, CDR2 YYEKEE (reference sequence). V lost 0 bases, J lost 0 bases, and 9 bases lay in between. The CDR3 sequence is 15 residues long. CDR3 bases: TGTGCCAGCAGCTTGGATGTCAACATGAACACTGAAGCTTTCTTT. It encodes CASSLDVNMNTEAFF. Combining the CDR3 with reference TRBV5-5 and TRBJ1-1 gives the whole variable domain DAGVTQSPTHLIKTRGQQVTLRCSPISGHKSVSWYQQVLGQGPQFIFQYYEKEERGRGNFPDRFSARQFPNYSSELNVNALLLGDSALYLCASSLDVNMNTEAFFGQGTRLTVV.

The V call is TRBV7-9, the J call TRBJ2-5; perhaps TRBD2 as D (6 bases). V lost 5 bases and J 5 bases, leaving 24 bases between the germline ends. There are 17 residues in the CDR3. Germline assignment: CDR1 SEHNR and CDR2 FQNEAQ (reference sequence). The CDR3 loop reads CASSPLRPGVFMETQYF. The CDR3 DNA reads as TGTGCCAGCAGCCCGCTAAGGCCGGGAGTCTTTATGGAGACCCAGTACTTC.

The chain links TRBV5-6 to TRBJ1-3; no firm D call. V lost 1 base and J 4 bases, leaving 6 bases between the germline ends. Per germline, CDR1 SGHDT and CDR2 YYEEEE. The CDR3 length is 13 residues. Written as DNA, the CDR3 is TGTGCCAGCAGCTTGAGCTCCGGAAACACCATATATTTT. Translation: CASSLSSGNTIYF.

The CDR3 coding sequence is TGTGCCAGCGGGCCGACTAAACGGGAGCAGTACTTC. Its translation is CASGPTKREQYF. The rearrangement uses TRBV28 and TRBJ2-5, with D tentatively TRBD2 (6 bases). CDR3 size: 12 residues. From germline, CDR1 is MDHEN and CDR2 SYDVKM. Trimming took off 8 bases at V and 11 bases at J, with 18 bases between the two ends.

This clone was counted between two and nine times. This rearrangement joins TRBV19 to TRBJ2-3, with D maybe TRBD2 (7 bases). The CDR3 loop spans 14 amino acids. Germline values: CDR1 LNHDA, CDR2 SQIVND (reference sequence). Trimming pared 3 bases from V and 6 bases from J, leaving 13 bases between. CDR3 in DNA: TGTGCCAGTAGTATTGGGGGGGCTTGGGATACGCAGTATTTT. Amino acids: CASSIGGAWDTQYF.

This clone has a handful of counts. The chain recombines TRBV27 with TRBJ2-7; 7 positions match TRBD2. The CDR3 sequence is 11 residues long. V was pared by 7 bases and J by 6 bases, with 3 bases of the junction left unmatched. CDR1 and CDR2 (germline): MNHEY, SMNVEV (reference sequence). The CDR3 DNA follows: TGTGCCAGCACACGGGGGGTCGAGCAGTACTTC. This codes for CASTRGVEQYF.

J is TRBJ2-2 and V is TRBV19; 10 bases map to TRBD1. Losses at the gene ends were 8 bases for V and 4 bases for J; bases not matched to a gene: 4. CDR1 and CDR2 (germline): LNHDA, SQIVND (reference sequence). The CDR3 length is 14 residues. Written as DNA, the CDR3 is TGTGCCAGTGGGAGGGACAGGGGCACCGGGGAGCTGTTTTTT. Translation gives CASGRDRGTGELFF.

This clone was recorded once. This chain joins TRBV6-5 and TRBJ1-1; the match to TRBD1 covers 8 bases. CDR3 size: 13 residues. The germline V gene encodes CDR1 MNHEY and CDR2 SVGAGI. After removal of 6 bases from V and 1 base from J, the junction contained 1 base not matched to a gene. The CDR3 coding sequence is TGTGCCAGCAGCGGACAGGGGAACACTGAAGCTTTCTTT. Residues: CASSGQGNTEAFF.

CDR3 region: CATQETSYNEQFF. The CDR3 nucleotides read TGCGCCACCCAAGAAACTTCCTACAATGAGCAGTTCTTC. The chain joins TRBV5-1 to TRBJ2-1, with D hard to call. The germline V and J ends were trimmed by 9 bases and 1 base, with 11 bases remaining between them. Germline CDR1 SGHRS, CDR2 YFSETQ. The CDR3 spans 13 residues.

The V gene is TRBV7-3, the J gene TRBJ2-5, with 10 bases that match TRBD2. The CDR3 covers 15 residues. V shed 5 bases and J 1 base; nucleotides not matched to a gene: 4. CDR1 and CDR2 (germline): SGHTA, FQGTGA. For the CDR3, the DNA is TGTGCCAGCAGCCCAGCGGGGGGGGCCCAAGAGACCCAGTACTTC. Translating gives CASSPAGGAQETQYF.

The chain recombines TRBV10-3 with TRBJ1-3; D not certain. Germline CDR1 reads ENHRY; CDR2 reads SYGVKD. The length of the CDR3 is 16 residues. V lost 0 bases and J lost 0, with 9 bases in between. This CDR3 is CAISESWAISGNTIYF. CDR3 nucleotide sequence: TGTGCCATCAGTGAGTCCTGGGCTATCTCTGGAAACACCATATATTTT.

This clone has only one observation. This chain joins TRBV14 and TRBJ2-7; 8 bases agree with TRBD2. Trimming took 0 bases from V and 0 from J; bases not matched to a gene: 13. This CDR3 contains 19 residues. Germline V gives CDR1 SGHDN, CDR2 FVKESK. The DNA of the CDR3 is TGTGCCAGCAGCCAAGAGGGGACCTTAAAACTAGCGGACTCCTACGAGCAGTACTTC. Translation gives CASSQEGTLKLADSYEQYF.

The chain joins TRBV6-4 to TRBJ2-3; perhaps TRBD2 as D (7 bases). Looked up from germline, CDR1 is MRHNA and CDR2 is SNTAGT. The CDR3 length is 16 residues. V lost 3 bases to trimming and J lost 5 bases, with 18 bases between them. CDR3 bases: TGTGCCAGCAGTGATGAGTTGGGGGGGCCGAGAGATACGCAGTATTTT. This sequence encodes CASSDELGGPRDTQYF.

This chain's CDR3 is CASSPEPGQETQYF. In DNA, the CDR3 is TGTGCCAGCTCCCCTGAACCGGGCCAAGAGACCCAGTACTTC. The gene calls are TRBV18 and TRBJ2-5; no firm D call. V gave up 6 bases and J gave up 1 base, with 12 bases separating them. CDR3 length equals 14 residues. Per germline, CDR1 KGHSH and CDR2 LQKENI.